A selection of T cell receptor beta chains follows, all from one sample in a study of T cells in Graves' hyperthyroidism and ophthalmopathy. TCRdb re-called the multiplex PCR reads through MiXCR, storing one row per CDR3 protein. The sample has approximately 210,000 distinct CDR3 sequences, roughly 18% seen once; the top ten hold approximately 50%. Input material: blood. These receptors were collected from a man between 50 and 59 years old with Graves' hyperthyroidism. Each CDR3 is given with its conserved first and last residue. Fields, in order: D gene, clone size, V gene, J gene, CDR3 protein, CDR3 DNA. D genes are given only for firm matches. Size is stated for part of the rows, as once, few or many counts, or as a class when the clone is expanded.

>TRBD1|.|TRBV7-2|TRBJ2-1
CASSPQGLGNEQFF
TGTGCCAGCAGCCCACAGGGGTTGGGCAATGAGCAGTTCTTC
>.|few|TRBV11-3|TRBJ1-1
CASSLTPGRNTEAFF
TGTGCCAGCAGTCTTACCCCGGGGCGAAACACTGAAGCTTTCTTT
>TRBD1|many|TRBV11-2|TRBJ2-7
CASSLVGQVAMGQYF
TGTGCCAGCAGCTTGGTGGGACAGGTAGCGATGGGGCAGTACTTC
>TRBD2|.|TRBV6-4|TRBJ2-3
CASSDAASGSTDTQYF
TGTGCCAGCAGCGACGCGGCTAGCGGGAGCACAGATACGCAGTATTTT
>.|few|TRBV14|TRBJ2-1
CASSLVSYNEQFF
TGTGCCAGCAGCCTCGTTTCCTACAATGAGCAGTTCTTC
>TRBD1|.|TRBV7-9|TRBJ2-7
CASSGTASYEQYF
TGTGCCAGCAGCGGGACAGCAAGCTACGAGCAGTACTTC
>TRBD2|many|TRBV20-1|TRBJ2-3
CSAGEPAGGHSDTQYF
TGCAGTGCGGGAGAACCAGCGGGAGGGCATTCAGATACGCAGTATTTT
>.|.|TRBV29-1|TRBJ1-1
CSVEWKLMNTEAFF
TGCAGCGTTGAATGGAAACTGATGAACACTGAAGCTTTCTTT
>.|.|TRBV27|TRBJ2-6
CASSGGSIGGANVLTF
TGTGCCAGCAGTGGAGGTTCGATCGGCGGGGCCAACGTCCTGACTTTC
>.|.|TRBV12-3/TRBV12-4|TRBJ2-1
CASSVTLHSYNEQFF
TGTGCCAGCAGTGTGACACTGCATTCCTACAATGAGCAGTTCTTC
>TRBD2|many|TRBV28|TRBJ2-1
CASSPKAGGPFNEQFF
TGTGCCAGCAGTCCGAAAGCGGGAGGGCCGTTCAATGAGCAGTTCTTC
>.|few|TRBV6-6|TRBJ2-5
CASKLLGSQTQYF
TGTGCCAGCAAGTTACTGGGTAGTCAGACCCAGTACTTC
>.|few|TRBV3-1|TRBJ1-5
CASSGEYSNQPQHF
TGTGCCAGCAGTGGGGAGTATAGCAATCAGCCCCAGCATTTT
>.|many|TRBV20-1|TRBJ1-5
CSARTFGPLDQPQHF
TGCAGTGCTAGAACCTTTGGGCCCTTGGATCAGCCCCAGCATTTT
>.|.|TRBV3-1|TRBJ2-2
CASSPIITGSDTGELFF
TGTGCCAGCAGCCCTATCATAACAGGGTCGGACACCGGGGAGCTGTTTTTT
>TRBD1|few|TRBV3-1|TRBJ2-2
CASKTGGANTGELFF
TGTGCCAGCAAAACAGGGGGCGCGAACACCGGGGAGCTGTTTTTT
>.|many|TRBV28|TRBJ1-1
CASSQGQLEAFF
TGTGCCAGCAGTCAAGGACAATTAGAAGCTTTCTTT
>TRBD2|few|TRBV7-2|TRBJ2-1
CAGGRLANYNEQFF
TGTGCCGGCGGAAGACTAGCGAACTACAATGAGCAGTTCTTC
>.|.|TRBV28|TRBJ2-3
CASRSPVTDTQYF
TGTGCCAGCCGGAGCCCCGTCACAGATACGCAGTATTTT
>.|.|TRBV16|TRBJ2-3
CASSQIDSDTQYF
TGTGCCAGCAGCCAGATTGACTCAGATACGCAGTATTTT
>TRBD1|many|TRBV30|TRBJ2-7
CAWDRGFKNEQYF
TGTGCCTGGGACAGGGGTTTTAAAAACGAGCAGTACTTC
>.|many|TRBV28|TRBJ2-7
CASSSSGQGGLSEQYF
TGTGCCAGCAGTTCCTCAGGGCAGGGCGGTCTCTCCGAGCAGTACTTC
>.|few|TRBV19|TRBJ2-5
CASSLSQYQETQYF
TGTGCCAGTAGTCTCTCTCAGTACCAAGAGACCCAGTACTTC
>TRBD1|few|TRBV12-3/TRBV12-4|TRBJ1-4
CASSLGDRERQKLFF
TGTGCCAGCAGTTTAGGGGACAGGGAAAGGCAAAAACTGTTTTTT
>TRBD1|few|TRBV7-2|TRBJ2-1
CASSSQGPYNEQFF
TGTGCCAGCAGCTCACAGGGGCCCTACAATGAGCAGTTCTTC
>.|many|TRBV5-1|TRBJ2-7
CASSGQGSMYEQYF
TGCGCCAGCAGCGGGCAGGGTTCTATGTACGAGCAGTACTTC
>.|many|TRBV28|TRBJ2-7
CASRRGGGVSYEQYF
TGTGCCAGCAGACGAGGAGGGGGCGTCTCCTACGAGCAGTACTTC
>TRBD1|few|TRBV5-1|TRBJ1-2
CASSSTGPGYGYTF
TGCGCCAGCAGCTCGACAGGGCCCGGCTATGGCTACACCTTC
>TRBD2|.|TRBV7-9|TRBJ2-3
CASSKAGGGDTQYF
TGTGCCAGCAGCAAAGCGGGAGGGGGGGATACGCAGTATTTT
>TRBD2|many|TRBV5-1|TRBJ2-1
CASSLDGGSPSYNEQFF
TGCGCCAGCAGCTTGGATGGCGGGAGCCCCTCCTACAATGAGCAGTTCTTC
>TRBD2|many|TRBV12-3/TRBV12-4|TRBJ2-1
CASSLGPGLAGGGPYNEQFF
TGTGCCAGCAGTTTAGGGCCGGGACTAGCGGGAGGGGGCCCATACAATGAGCAGTTCTTC
>.|many|TRBV5-1|TRBJ2-1
CASSGRPERLRWDEQFF
TGCGCCAGCAGCGGAAGGCCCGAGAGGTTAAGGTGGGATGAGCAGTTCTTC
>.|few|TRBV6-1|TRBJ1-4
CASSQTVFATNEKLFF
TGTGCCAGCAGTCAGACAGTGTTTGCAACTAATGAAAAACTGTTTTTT
>TRBD2|few|TRBV12-3/TRBV12-4|TRBJ2-7
CASSKGLLYYEQYF
TGTGCCAGCAGTAAGGGACTATTATACTACGAGCAGTACTTC
>TRBD2|.|TRBV5-1|TRBJ2-1
CASSPILAGGYNEQFF
TGCGCCAGCAGTCCAATCCTAGCGGGAGGATACAATGAGCAGTTCTTC
>.|.|TRBV7-2|TRBJ2-2
CASSLGPPGELFF
TGTGCCAGCAGCTTAGGACCACCCGGGGAGCTGTTTTTT
>.|few|TRBV6-2/TRBV6-3|TRBJ1-6
CASSFGGRDLHF
TGTGCCAGCAGTTTTGGGGGTCGGGACCTCCACTTT
>TRBD1|.|TRBV7-8|TRBJ2-7
CASSRIIGTDSYEQYF
TGTGCCAGCAGCCGGATTATAGGGACAGACTCCTACGAGCAGTACTTC
>.|many|TRBV18|TRBJ2-7
CASSPGTRSHEQYF
TGTGCCAGCTCACCTGGTACTAGGTCCCACGAGCAGTACTTC
>TRBD2|once|TRBV27|TRBJ2-3
CASSSRGLAGDTQYF
TGTGCCAGCAGTTCCCGGGGACTAGCCGGAGATACGCAGTATTTT
>.|once|TRBV19|TRBJ1-1
CASSKYRENTEAFF
TGTGCCAGTAGTAAATACAGGGAGAACACTGAAGCTTTCTTT
>.|many|TRBV12-3/TRBV12-4|TRBJ2-7
CASSLGRKGSHEQYF
TGTGCCAGCAGTTTAGGACGGAAAGGTTCCCACGAGCAGTACTTC
>.|.|TRBV20-1|TRBJ1-1
CSARPHNRNTEAFF
TGCAGTGCTAGACCCCACAACAGGAACACTGAAGCTTTCTTT
>.|few|TRBV7-2|TRBJ2-5
CASSSSYGEETQYF
TGTGCCAGCAGCTCCAGCTACGGGGAGGAGACCCAGTACTTC
>.|few|TRBV5-1|TRBJ2-3
CASSFPSVTDTQYF
TGCGCCAGCAGCTTTCCTAGCGTCACAGATACGCAGTATTTT
>.|few|TRBV3-1|TRBJ2-2
CASSQDWAGSPDTGELFF
TGTGCCAGCAGCCAAGATTGGGCAGGGAGCCCCGACACCGGGGAGCTGTTTTTT
>.|many|TRBV5-1|TRBJ2-7
CASSLEPTNSYEQYF
TGCGCCAGCAGCTTGGAACCGACCAACTCCTACGAGCAGTACTTC
>TRBD1|many|TRBV27|TRBJ1-1
CASRRQGISEAFF
TGTGCCAGCAGACGACAGGGTATATCTGAAGCTTTCTTT
>.|many|TRBV13|TRBJ2-7
CASSLYTEQYF
TGTGCCAGCAGCTTATATACAGAGCAGTACTTC
>.|many|TRBV3-1|TRBJ2-7
CASSQTSGYEQYF
TGTGCCAGCAGCCAAACGAGCGGCTACGAGCAGTACTTC
>TRBD2|.|TRBV7-9|TRBJ2-3
CASSPPSGSGTDTQYF
TGTGCCAGCAGCCCACCTAGCGGGAGTGGCACAGATACGCAGTATTTT